This T cell receptor (beta chain) is drawn from a study of T cells in Graves' hyperthyroidism and ophthalmopathy. Study-wide results and limits: Most clonotypes that expanded in the thyroid above 0.001 also showed up in blood. From stable hyperthyroidism, ophthalmopathy was set apart by a 13 V-J model.

In this sample, this clonotype turned up many times. What it recognizes is unknown. Amplified TCR beta CDR3 regions derived from RNA transcripts. A set of HTBI primers served as the primers for a first-round RT-PCR of the TCR CDR3. In TCRdb, the multiplex PCR reads were re-called with MiXCR into one record per CDR3 protein. The table records approximately 570,000 distinct CDR3 sequences, just under 20% of them present only once. The study based diagnoses on clinical symptoms, serum thyroxine and TRAb, thyroid ultrasound and orbital computed tomography. PBMCs were obtained from about 10 ml fresh peripheral blood. The CDR3 contains 14 residues. Germline values: CDR1 SGHKS, CDR2 YYEKEE (reference sequence). V lost 3 bases and J lost 4, with 11 bases in between.

The TCR sequence derives from a middle-aged man with Graves' ophthalmopathy. Sequencing was carried out using blood. The chain has TRBV5-5 and TRBJ2-1; either TRBD1 or TRBD2 may fit D (5 bases each). In nucleotides, the CDR3 is TGTGCCAGCAGCTCGCGAGGGGAGTACAATGAGCAGTTCTTC. Translation gives CASSSRGEYNEQFF.